The source of this T cell receptor beta chain is a study of blood T cell repertoires in COVID-19 (dated by TCRdb to 2020 to 2022). The study in broad terms: Samples covering the acute and convalescent phases of COVID-19 were provided by collaborators in the United States, Italy and Spain. Where HLA class I and class II types were available, the types were taken from metadata supplied by the sample provider, not from assay-based typing. The repertoires were released in a freely available public database meant as a resource for research on the immune response to SARS-CoV-2. A de-identified subject ID, COVID-19 status, age in years and sex were almost always included in the sample metadata. The prospective study material was composed of cDNA or gDNA derived from T cells, B-cell-depleted T cells, or PBMCs. Subjects who had been exposed to COVID-19, were actively infected with it, or had recovered from it provided the deeply sampled blood TCRbeta repertoires that made up the dataset. The samples were drawn from the first 160 participants of the ongoing ImmuneRACE study and from more than 1,000 subjects provided by 6 global collaborators.

The collaborating institutions used their own protocols to collect whole blood in K2EDTA tubes. Collaborator samples were shipped for TCRbeta analysis as frozen whole blood, isolated PBMCs, or DNA extracted from either sample type. TCRbeta CDR3 regions were amplified from genomic DNA by means of the immunoSEQ Assay, a bias-controlled multiplex PCR. In the paper's pipeline: Nucleated cell counts per sample were estimated from amplification of reference gene primers within the assay. Sequence reads were collapsed and filtered to measure the absolute abundance of every unique TCRbeta CDR3 rearrangement. For each sample, productive Simpson clonality was calculated by taking the square root of Simpson's diversity index across productive rearrangements. In its TCRdb copy, this immuneACCESS table keeps in-frame sequences only and misses some clones. Where compared with another copy, unresolved V genes explain less than half of these, and the others have no known cause. The DNA gave D and trimming, while V, J and clone size come from that table. This sample has approximately 30,000 clones in its table, and approximately 80% of those were observed once. Clones ranked in the top ten supply 6% to 8% of the sample.

What the research found in general, with its limitations: How much clinical and demographic metadata was included differed by source and by participant, and the metadata was provided uncurated.

CDR1 LNHDA and CDR2 SQIVND are derived from the germline V gene (reference sequence). V is trimmed back by 6 bases and J by 2 bases, and the junction contains 5 bases that no gene match accounts for. The cysteine opens and the phenylalanine closes a CDR3 of 15 amino acids. CDR3 DNA is the only sequence kept; it has 45 bases, read in frame from the first base. For this clone: The antigen it recognizes is unknown. The sample holds no much larger clone one base away, and base qualities are not on file.

The V and J segments used are TRBV19 and TRBJ2-3; TRBD2 lines up with 10 middle nucleotides. The origin of this receptor is a woman aged 55 to 70 with acute or convalescent COVID-19. The sequenced sample was peripheral blood. CDR3 region: CASRRAGGNTDTQYF. The nucleotides are TGTGCCAGTAGAAGAGCGGGGGGGAACACAGATACGCAGTATTTT.